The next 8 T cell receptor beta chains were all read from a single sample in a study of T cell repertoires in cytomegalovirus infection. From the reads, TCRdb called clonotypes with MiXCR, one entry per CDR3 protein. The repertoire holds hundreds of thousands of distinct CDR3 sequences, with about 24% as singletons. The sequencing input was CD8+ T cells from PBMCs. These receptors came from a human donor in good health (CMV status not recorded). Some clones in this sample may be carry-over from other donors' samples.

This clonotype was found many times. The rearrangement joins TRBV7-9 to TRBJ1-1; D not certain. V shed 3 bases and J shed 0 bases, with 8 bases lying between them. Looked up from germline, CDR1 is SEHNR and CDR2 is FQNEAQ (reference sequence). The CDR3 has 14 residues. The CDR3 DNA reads TGTGCCAGCAGCTTGGAGGGCATGAACACTGAAGCTTTCTTT. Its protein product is CASSLEGMNTEAFF.

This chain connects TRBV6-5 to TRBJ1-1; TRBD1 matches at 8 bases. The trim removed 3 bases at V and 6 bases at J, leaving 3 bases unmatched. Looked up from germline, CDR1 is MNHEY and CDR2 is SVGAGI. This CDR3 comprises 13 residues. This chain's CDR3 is CASSYSDRAEAFF. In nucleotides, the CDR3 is TGTGCCAGCAGTTATTCGGACAGGGCTGAAGCTTTCTTT.

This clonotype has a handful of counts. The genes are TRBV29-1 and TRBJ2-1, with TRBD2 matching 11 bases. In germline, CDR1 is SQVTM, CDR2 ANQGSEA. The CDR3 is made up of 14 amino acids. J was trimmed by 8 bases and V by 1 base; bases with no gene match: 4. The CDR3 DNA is TGCAGCGTTGAAGGACTAGCGGGGTCGGATGAGCAGTTCTTC. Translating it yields CSVEGLAGSDEQFF.

In DNA form, the CDR3 reads TGTGCCAGCAGTTTAGGCAGGGCGGAGCAGTACGTC. It yields the protein CASSLGRAEQYV. This rearrangement joins TRBV28 to TRBJ2-7; a weak D match, TRBD1 (5 bases). V lost 2 bases to trimming and J lost 7 bases, with 9 bases between them. The CDR3 runs 12 residues. Germline CDR1 reads MDHEN; CDR2 reads SYDVKM.

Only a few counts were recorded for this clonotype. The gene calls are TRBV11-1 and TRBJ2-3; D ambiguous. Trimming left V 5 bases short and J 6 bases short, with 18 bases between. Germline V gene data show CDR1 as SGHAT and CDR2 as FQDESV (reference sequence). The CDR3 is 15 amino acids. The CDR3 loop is CASSTGSLKADTQYF. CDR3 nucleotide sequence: TGTGCCAGCAGCACCGGGTCACTCAAAGCGGATACGCAGTATTTT.

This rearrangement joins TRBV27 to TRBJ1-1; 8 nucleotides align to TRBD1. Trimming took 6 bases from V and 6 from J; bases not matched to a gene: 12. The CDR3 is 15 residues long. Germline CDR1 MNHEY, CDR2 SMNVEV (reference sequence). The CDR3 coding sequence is TGTGCCAGCAGCCCCAACCCGACAGGGGCCGCTGAAGCTTTCTTT. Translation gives CASSPNPTGAAEAFF.

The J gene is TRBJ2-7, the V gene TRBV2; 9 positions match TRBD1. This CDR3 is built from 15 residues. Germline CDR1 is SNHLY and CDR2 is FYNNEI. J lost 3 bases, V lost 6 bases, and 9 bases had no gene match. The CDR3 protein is CASSGHGTGNYEQYF. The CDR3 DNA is TGTGCCAGCAGCGGACACGGGACAGGGAACTACGAGCAGTACTTC.

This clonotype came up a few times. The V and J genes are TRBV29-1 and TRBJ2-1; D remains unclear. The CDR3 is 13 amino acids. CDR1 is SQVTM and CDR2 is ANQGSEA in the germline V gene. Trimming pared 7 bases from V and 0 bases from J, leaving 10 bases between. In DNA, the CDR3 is TGCAGCGAACACAGAGTCTCCTACAATGAGCAGTTCTTC. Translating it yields CSEHRVSYNEQFF.